This TCR beta chain was sequenced during a study of T cells in Graves' hyperthyroidism and ophthalmopathy. Study-level points and caveats: Stable hyperthyroidism was told apart from ophthalmopathy by a model built on 13 V-J features. The model anticipated ophthalmopathy a median about six months pre-onset.

RNA transcripts served as the template for amplifying TCR beta CDR3 regions. The HTBI primer set was used in a first-round RT-PCR of the TCR CDR3. One entry per CDR3 protein, called by TCRdb with MiXCR from the multiplex PCR reads. The sample lists about 380,000 distinct CDR3 sequences, around 13% occurring once. This CDR3 region has 12 residues. V shed 6 bases and J 7 bases; nucleotides not matched to a gene: 6. Graves' hyperthyroidism is called stable when ophthalmopathy does not progress within 18 months. This clonotype was counted ten times or more. Its antigen is currently unknown. The source material was blood. This clonotype was obtained from a woman in her sixties or seventies with Graves' hyperthyroidism. The V gene is TRBV12-3 or TRBV12-4, the J gene TRBJ2-7; the match to TRBD2 covers 7 bases. This CDR3 reads CASRSLAEEQYF. The DNA for the CDR3 is TGTGCCAGCAGATCTCTAGCGGAGGAGCAGTACTTC.